This TCR beta chain came from a study of shared clonotypes between healthy human individuals. The sample holds a few counts of this clone. Antigen specificity is unknown. The sample carries other DNA sequences with the same CDR3. Findings of the study overall: Naive subsets usually exceeded memory subsets in estimated richness.

In the naive CD8 group, cells lacked CD45RO and were positively selected for CCR7, so terminally differentiated effector memory CD45RA+ cells were left out. V lost 3 bases, J lost 0 bases, and 0 bases lay in between. The CDR3 sequence is 11 residues long. From germline, CDR1 is SGHAT and CDR2 FQNNGV. TCRdb's copy holds only in-frame clones and misses some; the assay was immunoSEQ multiplex PCR. The table includes over 2 million clones, about 95% detected once. This rearrangement joins TRBV11-2 to TRBJ2-7; D unresolved. This clonotype was obtained from a man aged 18 to 29 in good health. Sequenced sample: naive CD8+ T cells sorted from blood. The CDR3 region is CASSFSYEQYF. CDR3 nucleotide sequence: TGTGCCAGCAGCTTCTCCTACGAGCAGTACTTC.